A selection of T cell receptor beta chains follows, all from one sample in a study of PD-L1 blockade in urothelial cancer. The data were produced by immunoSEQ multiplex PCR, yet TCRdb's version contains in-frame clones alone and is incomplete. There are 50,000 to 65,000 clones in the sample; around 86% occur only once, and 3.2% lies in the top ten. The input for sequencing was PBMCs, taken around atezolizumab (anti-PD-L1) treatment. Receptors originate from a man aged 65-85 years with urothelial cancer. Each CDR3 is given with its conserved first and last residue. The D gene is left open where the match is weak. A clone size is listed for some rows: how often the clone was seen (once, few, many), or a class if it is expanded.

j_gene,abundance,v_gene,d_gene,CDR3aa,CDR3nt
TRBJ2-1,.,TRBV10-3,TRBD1,CAISPTGNNEQFF,TGTGCCATCAGCCCGACAGGGAACAATGAGCAGTTCTTC
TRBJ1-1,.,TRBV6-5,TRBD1,CASRYGQENTEAFF,TGTGCCAGCAGGTATGGACAGGAGAACACTGAAGCTTTCTTT
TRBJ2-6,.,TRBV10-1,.,CASSESRESGANVLTF,TGCGCCAGCAGTGAGTCGAGGGAGTCTGGGGCCAACGTCCTGACTTTC
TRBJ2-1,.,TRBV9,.,CASSVGIASYNEQFF,TGTGCCAGCAGCGTCGGAATAGCGTCCTACAATGAGCAGTTCTTC
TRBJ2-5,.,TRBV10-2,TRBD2,CASRTSLYQETQYF,TGCGCCAGCAGGACTAGCCTGTACCAAGAGACCCAGTACTTC
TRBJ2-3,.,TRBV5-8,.,CASSLGPGLGDTQYF,TGTGCCAGCAGCTTGGGGCCAGGCTTGGGAGATACGCAGTATTTT
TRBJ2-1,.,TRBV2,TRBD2,CASSGPSGRSNEQFF,TGTGCCAGCAGTGGTCCTAGCGGGAGGTCGAATGAGCAGTTCTTC
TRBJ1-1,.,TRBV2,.,CASSDQGRDTEAFF,TGTGCCAGCAGTGATCAGGGGAGGGACACTGAAGCTTTCTTT
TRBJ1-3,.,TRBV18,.,CASSPPRGGNTIYF,TGTGCCAGCTCACCTCCGAGAGGTGGAAACACCATATATTTT
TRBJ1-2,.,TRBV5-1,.,CASTWDTINYGYTF,TGCGCCAGCACCTGGGACACAATTAACTATGGCTACACCTTC
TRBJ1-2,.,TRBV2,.,CASSDQESNGYTF,TGTGCCAGCAGTGACCAGGAATCGAATGGCTACACCTTC
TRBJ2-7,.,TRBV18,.,CASSPPDRSYEQYF,TGTGCCAGCTCACCCCCGGACAGAAGCTACGAGCAGTACTTC
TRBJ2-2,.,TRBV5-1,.,CASSRGGDTGELFF,TGCGCCAGCAGCCGGGGCGGGGACACCGGGGAGCTGTTTTTT
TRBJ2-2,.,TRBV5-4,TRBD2,CASSSQTSGRTAGTGELFF,TGTGCCAGCAGCTCCCAGACTAGCGGGAGGACAGCGGGCACCGGGGAGCTGTTTTTT
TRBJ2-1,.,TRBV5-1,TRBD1,CASRPGDSLYNEQFF,TGCGCCAGCCGGCCAGGGGACAGTCTCTACAATGAGCAGTTCTTC
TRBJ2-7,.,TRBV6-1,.,CASSYNGGGEQYF,TGTGCCAGCAGTTATAACGGCGGAGGGGAGCAGTACTTC
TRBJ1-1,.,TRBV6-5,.,CATRGAVNTEAFF,TGTGCCACCCGGGGGGCAGTCAACACTGAAGCTTTCTTT
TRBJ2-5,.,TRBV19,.,CASRQLTGSETQYF,TGTGCCAGTAGACAACTAACAGGGTCGGAGACCCAGTACTTC
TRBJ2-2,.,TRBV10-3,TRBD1,CAISGDRVDTGELFF,TGTGCCATCAGTGGGGACAGGGTGGACACCGGGGAGCTGTTTTTT
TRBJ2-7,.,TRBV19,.,CASSIRESYEQYF,TGTGCCAGTAGTATTCGGGAGTCCTACGAGCAGTACTTC
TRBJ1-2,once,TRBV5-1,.,CASSPPTGTYGYTF,TGCGCCAGCAGCCCCCCGACAGGAACATATGGCTACACCTTC
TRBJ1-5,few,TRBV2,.,CASSAGSFQPQHF,TGTGCCAGCAGTGCGGGAAGTTTTCAGCCCCAGCATTTT
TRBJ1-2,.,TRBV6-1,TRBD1,CASSVDGTVYGYTF,TGTGCCAGCAGCGTTGACGGGACAGTCTATGGCTACACCTTC
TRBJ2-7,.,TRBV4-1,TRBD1,CASSQDATGVAEQYF,TGCGCCAGCAGCCAAGACGCCACAGGGGTAGCCGAGCAGTACTTC
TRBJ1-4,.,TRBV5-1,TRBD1,CASSLDGQGYEKLFF,TGCGCCAGCAGCTTGGATGGACAGGGGTATGAAAAACTGTTTTTT
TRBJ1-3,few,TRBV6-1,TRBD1,CASSDHRTDRGPGNTIYF,TGTGCCAGCAGTGACCACCGGACGGACAGGGGGCCTGGAAACACCATATATTTT
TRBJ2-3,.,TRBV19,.,CASSNIFGGKMDTQYF,TGTGCCAGTAGTAATATCTTCGGGGGAAAAATGGATACGCAGTATTTT
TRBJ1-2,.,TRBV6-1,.,CASSVVRGGDYGYTF,TGTGCCAGCAGTGTGGTTAGGGGCGGTGACTATGGCTACACCTTC
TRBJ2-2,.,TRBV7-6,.,CASGNTGELFF,TGTGCCAGCGGCAACACCGGGGAGCTGTTTTTT
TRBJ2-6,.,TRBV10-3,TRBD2,CAISGGLAGGGANVLTF,TGTGCCATCAGTGGGGGACTAGCGGGAGGTGGGGCCAACGTCCTGACTTTC
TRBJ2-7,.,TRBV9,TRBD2,CASSVSGTSSYEQYF,TGTGCCAGCAGCGTCTCCGGGACTAGCTCCTACGAGCAGTACTTC
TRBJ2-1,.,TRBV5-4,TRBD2,CASSLGLAAYNEQFF,TGTGCCAGCAGCTTGGGACTAGCGGCCTACAATGAGCAGTTCTTC
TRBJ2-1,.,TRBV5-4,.,CASSLGGSSNEQFF,TGTGCCAGCAGCTTGGGCGGTAGCAGCAATGAGCAGTTCTTC
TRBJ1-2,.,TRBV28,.,CASSPPGGWGGYTF,TGTGCCAGCAGTCCACCCGGGGGATGGGGTGGCTACACCTTC
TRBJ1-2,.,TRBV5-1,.,CASSFTAATGYTF,TGCGCCAGCAGCTTCACGGCGGCGACTGGCTACACCTTC
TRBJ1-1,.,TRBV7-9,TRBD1,CASTRGTENTEAFF,TGTGCCAGCACCAGGGGGACAGAGAACACTGAAGCTTTCTTT
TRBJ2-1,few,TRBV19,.,CASSIRSGKWEQFF,TGTGCCAGTAGTATACGTAGCGGAAAGTGGGAGCAGTTCTTC
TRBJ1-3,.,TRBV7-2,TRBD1,CASSTRQGFGNTIYF,TGTGCCAGCAGCACCCGACAGGGGTTTGGAAACACCATATATTTT
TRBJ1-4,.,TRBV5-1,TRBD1,CASSLGRGATNEKLFF,TGCGCCAGCAGCTTGGGCAGGGGGGCAACTAATGAAAAACTGTTTTTT
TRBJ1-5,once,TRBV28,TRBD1,CASSSAGTGSINQPQHF,TGTGCCAGCAGTTCGGCCGGGACAGGGTCAATCAATCAGCCCCAGCATTTT
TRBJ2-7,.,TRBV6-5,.,CASSSSAGPNYEQYF,TGTGCCAGCAGTTCCTCGGCGGGGCCCAACTACGAGCAGTACTTC
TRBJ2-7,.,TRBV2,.,CASSELVSYEQYF,TGTGCCAGCAGTGAACTAGTATCCTACGAGCAGTACTTC
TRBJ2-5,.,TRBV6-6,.,CATTGVNYQETQYF,TGTGCCACCACGGGAGTCAATTACCAAGAGACCCAGTACTTC
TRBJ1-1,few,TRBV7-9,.,CASSRGTPDKAFF,TGTGCCAGCAGCCGAGGGACACCGGATAAAGCTTTCTTT
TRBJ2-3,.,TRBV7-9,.,CASISGATDTQYF,TGTGCCAGCATAAGCGGTGCCACAGATACGCAGTATTTT
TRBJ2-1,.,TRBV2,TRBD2,CASKTSGNEQFF,TGTGCCAGCAAAACTAGCGGCAATGAGCAGTTCTTC
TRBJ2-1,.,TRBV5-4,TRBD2,CASSLSSGGYEQFF,TGTGCCAGCAGCTTGTCCAGCGGGGGGTATGAGCAGTTCTTC